The rows below give T cell receptor beta chains drawn from one sample of a study of T-cell memory formation after mild COVID-19. TCRdb processed the 5' RACE reads anew with MiXCR; each CDR3 protein has one entry. The table includes under 300,000 distinct CDR3 sequences, approximately 7.6% detected once. Sequenced: PBMCs or a T cell subset sorted from them (not recorded which). The receptors stem from a man aged 18 to 35 who had mild COVID-19 (a few samples of this study predate the infection). Cell type and time point are not known. Both conserved end residues are part of each CDR3. D genes are given only for firm matches. Size is omitted from some rows. Given values are once, few, many or a class for expanded clones.

J gene,clone size,V gene,D gene,CDR3 DNA,CDR3 protein
TRBJ1-1,NA,TRBV12-5,NA,TGTGCCACGGGCCCCGGGGTGGGAATTACGAACACTGAAGCTTTCTTT,CATGPGVGITNTEAFF
TRBJ2-2,NA,TRBV7-9,NA,TGTGCCAGCAGCCTCAGCCCTACGGTCGGGGAGCTGTTTTTT,CASSLSPTVGELFF
TRBJ2-1,NA,TRBV15,TRBD1,TGTGCCACCAGCAGAGATCAGACAGGGGGCGATGAGCAGTTCTTC,CATSRDQTGGDEQFF
TRBJ1-5,NA,TRBV10-2,NA,TGCGCCAGCAGGGAGCCGGGCGGGAGCCAGCCCCAGCATTTT,CASREPGGSQPQHF
TRBJ2-7,NA,TRBV6-2/TRBV6-3,TRBD2,TGTGCCAGCAGTTCCCTCCGGACTAGCGGGGGCACGATGCGCTACGAGCAGTACTTC,CASSSLRTSGGTMRYEQYF
TRBJ2-3,few,TRBV4-3,NA,TGCGCCAGCAGCCAAGATGGGAGGGGGAGCGCAGATACGCAGTATTTT,CASSQDGRGSADTQYF
TRBJ2-3,many,TRBV4-1,NA,TGCGCCAGCAGCCAAGAATCCTATCCCTCCACAGATACGCAGTATTTT,CASSQESYPSTDTQYF
TRBJ2-6,NA,TRBV7-2,NA,TGTGCCAGCAGGCTAGAGAGCTCTGGGGCCAACGTCCTGACTTTC,CASRLESSGANVLTF
TRBJ2-3,NA,TRBV27,TRBD2,TGTGCCAGCAGTCAAACGAGCGGGATCGGCGTGGATACGCAGTATTTT,CASSQTSGIGVDTQYF
TRBJ1-1,many,TRBV6-6,NA,TGTGCCAGCAGTTACCGGGACGCGCAGTTAACTGAAGCTTTCTTT,CASSYRDAQLTEAFF
TRBJ2-1,few,TRBV29-1,NA,TGCAGCGTTGAAGCGGCAGGAAGAAGTGAGCAGTTCTTC,CSVEAAGRSEQFF
TRBJ2-2,many,TRBV12-3/TRBV12-4,NA,TGTGCCAGCACCCCCAACACCGGGGAGCTGTTTTTT,CASTPNTGELFF
TRBJ2-1,NA,TRBV7-2,TRBD2,TGTGCCAGCAGCCCCCCGGGACTAGTCTCCTACAATGAGCAGTTCTTC,CASSPPGLVSYNEQFF
TRBJ2-5,NA,TRBV29-1,TRBD2,TGCAGCGTTCCCACACTAGCGGAAGAGACCCAGTACTTC,CSVPTLAEETQYF
TRBJ1-1,few,TRBV6-5,NA,TGTGCCAGCAGTTACGGTCAAGGGGGTGACACTGAAGCTTTCTTT,CASSYGQGGDTEAFF
TRBJ2-1,few,TRBV11-2,NA,TGTGCCAGCAGCTTAGGTTACTCCACCTCCTACAATGAGCAGTTCTTC,CASSLGYSTSYNEQFF
TRBJ2-5,few,TRBV6-2/TRBV6-3,NA,TGTGCCAGCAGTTACTTCGGCCAAGAGACCCAGTACTTC,CASSYFGQETQYF
TRBJ2-5,few,TRBV5-4,TRBD2,TGTGCCAGCAGCTCCTCCGGGACTAGCGGAGAGACCCAGTACTTC,CASSSSGTSGETQYF
TRBJ2-2,few,TRBV7-8,NA,TGTGCCAGCAGCCTCCGTGGGGGTCAGCAGGGTGCCGGGGAGCTGTTTTTT,CASSLRGGQQGAGELFF
TRBJ1-3,NA,TRBV5-1,NA,TGCGCCAGCAGCTTTATTGGTTCTGGAAACACCATATATTTT,CASSFIGSGNTIYF
TRBJ2-7,NA,TRBV7-2,TRBD2,TGTGCCAGCAGCCGATGGACTAGCGGCGTCTACGAGCAGTACTTC,CASSRWTSGVYEQYF
TRBJ1-5,NA,TRBV28,TRBD1,TGTGCCAGCGACAGGGGGTCGCAGCCCCAGCATTTT,CASDRGSQPQHF
TRBJ1-1,few,TRBV7-9,NA,TGTGCCAGCAGCTTAGCGGGTCACACTGAAGCTTTCTTT,CASSLAGHTEAFF
TRBJ2-5,few,TRBV7-2,NA,TGTGCCAGCAGCTTAGCGCCCGGGGAGACCCAGTACTTC,CASSLAPGETQYF
TRBJ2-7,NA,TRBV6-5,NA,TGTGCCAGCAGTTCCACAGGAACCACCGAGCAGTACTTC,CASSSTGTTEQYF
TRBJ2-2,many,TRBV6-2/TRBV6-3,NA,TGTGCCAGCAGTTACTCGGGGGGTTCCGGGGAGCTGTTTTTT,CASSYSGGSGELFF